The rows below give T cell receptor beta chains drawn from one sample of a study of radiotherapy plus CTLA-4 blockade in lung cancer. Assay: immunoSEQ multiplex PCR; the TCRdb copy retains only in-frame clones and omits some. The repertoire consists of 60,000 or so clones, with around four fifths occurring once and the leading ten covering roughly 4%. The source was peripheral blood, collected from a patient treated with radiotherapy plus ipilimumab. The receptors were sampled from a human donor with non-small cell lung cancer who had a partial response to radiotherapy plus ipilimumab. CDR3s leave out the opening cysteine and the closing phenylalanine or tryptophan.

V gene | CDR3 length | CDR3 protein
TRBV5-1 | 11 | ASSPTGLTEAF
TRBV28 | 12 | ASSLLQGQGQQY
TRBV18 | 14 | ASSPMDRLSAYEQY
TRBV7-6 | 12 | ASSLGGRNTEAF
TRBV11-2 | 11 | ASSLDRGGELF
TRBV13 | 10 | ASSLVQGEQY
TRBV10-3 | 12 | AISVGEGLGGYT
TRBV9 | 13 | ASSRQDDSNQPQH
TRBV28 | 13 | ASSQDRFLNTEAF
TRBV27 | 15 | ASRRDRISSYNSPLH
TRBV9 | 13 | ASSVGDSPSYEQY
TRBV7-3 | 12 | ASSFAGTINEQF
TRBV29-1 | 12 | SVGGRGADNEQF
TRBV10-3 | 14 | AIRPSPQYSGNTIY